This entry lists 3 T cell receptor beta chains sequenced from one sample in a study of neurological immune-mediated disorders. TCRdb recomputed calls from the 5' RACE reads with MiXCR, one row per CDR3 protein. The sample has some 66,000 distinct CDR3 sequences; around 3.7% are singletons. The specimen was PBMCs. These receptors were taken from a man in his forties with multiple sclerosis.

This clonotype has a count of ten or more. V usage is TRBV10-3 and J usage is TRBJ2-6; D might be TRBD2 (5 bases). Germline V CDR1 and CDR2: ENHRY, SYGVKD. V was trimmed by 0 bases and J by 4 bases, leaving 10 bases between them. The CDR3 covers 16 residues. In DNA form, the CDR3 reads TGTGCCATCAGTGAGTCGCCGGGATCGGGGGCCAACGTCCTGACTTTC. Its protein product is CAISESPGSGANVLTF.

There are many counts of this clonotype. V and J are TRBV7-8 and TRBJ1-1, with D possibly matching TRBD1 (5 bases). From germline, CDR1 is SGHVS and CDR2 FQNEAQ. This CDR3 region has 15 residues. V was pared by 5 bases and J by 9 bases, with 22 bases between. DNA for the CDR3: TGTGCCAGCAGCCTGAGTGGGGGGGGACTTGTGAAAGCTTTCTTT. Protein: CASSLSGGGLVKAFF. Full variable domain (remainder filled in from reference TRBV7-8 and TRBJ1-1): GAGVSQSPRYKVAKRGQDVALRCDPISGHVSLFWYQQALGQGPEFLTYFQNEAQLDKSGLPSDRFFAERPEGSVSTLKIQRTQQEDSAVYLCASSLSGGGLVKAFFGQGTRLTVV.

Many counts were recorded for this clonotype. The CDR3 region has the DNA TGTGCCAGCAGCCAATGGGGACAGGGGACAGGGGCCGGGGAGCTGTTTTTT. Translation gives CASSQWGQGTGAGELFF. The V and J genes are TRBV3-1 and TRBJ2-2; 10 bases map to TRBD1. The CDR3 runs 17 residues. The germline V gene has CDR1 LGHDT and CDR2 YNNKEL (reference sequence). Unmatched junction bases numbered 9, after V lost 2 bases and J lost 6 bases.